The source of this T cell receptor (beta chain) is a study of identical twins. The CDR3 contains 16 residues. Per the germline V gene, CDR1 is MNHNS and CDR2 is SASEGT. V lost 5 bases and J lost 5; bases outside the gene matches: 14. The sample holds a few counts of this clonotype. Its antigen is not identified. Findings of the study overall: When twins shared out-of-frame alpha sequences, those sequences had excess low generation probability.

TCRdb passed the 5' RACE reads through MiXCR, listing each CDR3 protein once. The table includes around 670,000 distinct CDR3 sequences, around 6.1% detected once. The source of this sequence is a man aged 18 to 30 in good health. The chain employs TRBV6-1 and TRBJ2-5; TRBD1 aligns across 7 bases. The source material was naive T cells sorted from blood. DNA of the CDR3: TGTGCCAGCAGTCTGGGTACAGGGGCCCCCTCGGAGACCCAGTACTTC. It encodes CASSLGTGAPSETQYF.